The clone carrying this T cell receptor (beta chain) appeared a single time. Its antigen is still unknown. Assay: immunoSEQ multiplex PCR; the TCRdb copy retains only in-frame clones and omits some. The sample has roughly 74,000 clones, roughly 85% seen once; the top ten hold 0.75% to 0.95%. The data stem from a study of a mutant IDH1 vaccine in newly diagnosed glioma. Study summary: Patients in the study were vaccinated eight times, receiving shots in weeks 1, 3, 5, 7, 11, 15, 19 and 23. Radiotherapy, temozolomide, or both had been given previously, and both were given to most.

The time point is: week 23, last vaccination. It was 300 ug of mutant IDH1 20-mer peptide that made up each vaccine dose, given with topical imiquimod. The clonotype originates from a woman aged 50 to 60 with glioma. Here the sequenced sample was PBMCs, taken from a glioma patient whose treatment included an IDH1 peptide vaccine.

Here the CDR3 reads CASSERDTGTDEQFF. CDR3 nucleotide sequence: TGTGCCAGCAGCGAGCGGGACACCGGTACCGATGAGCAGTTCTTC. V is TRBV21-1 and J is TRBJ2-1; no check of the table's D call, TRBD2, against the DNA was made. TRBV21-1 is a listed pseudogene. The CDR3 totals 15 residues.